This T cell receptor beta chain was observed in a study of blood T cell repertoires in COVID-19. Trimming removed 0 bases from V and 1 base from J; junction bases left unmatched: 4. The germline V gene encodes CDR1 SGHRS and CDR2 YFSETQ. The CDR3 is 17 residues long. Clones were sequenced by immunoSEQ multiplex PCR, and TCRdb holds only the in-frame ones, with some missing. The table has about 300,000 clones, roughly 86% seen once. The rearrangement uses TRBV5-1 and TRBJ2-2, with 9 bases identical to TRBD2. The origin of this receptor is a woman in her fifties or sixties who had been exposed to COVID-19. Sequencing used PBMCs or T cells enriched from blood (not recorded which). CDR3 bases: TGCGCCAGCAGCTTGGATACTAGCGGGTGGAACACCGGGGAGCTGTTTTTT. Amino acid sequence: CASSLDTSGWNTGELFF.